This T cell receptor beta chain originates from a study of blood T cell repertoires in COVID-19. In the study overall: Material from acute and convalescent COVID-19 was sourced from the United States, Italy and Spain. T cells, B-cell-depleted T cells, or PBMCs supplied cDNA or gDNA.

In germline, CDR1 is SGHNT, CDR2 YYREEE (reference sequence). Trimming removed 5 bases from V and 3 bases from J; junction bases left unmatched: 3. The CDR3 consists of 13 residues. Under the authors' procedure: For nucleated cells, counts were estimated from reference gene primer amplification. Libraries were prepared by immunoSEQ multiplex PCR; TCRdb keeps only in-frame clonotypes and omits some of them. D and trimming were read from the DNA, whereas the V and J calls and clone size are those reported in that table. The sample lists 46,000 or so clones, around nine tenths occurring once. This TCR was sampled from an older man with active COVID-19. The sample comprised peripheral blood. The chain recombines TRBV5-4 with TRBJ2-7; 9 bases map to TRBD1. The CDR3 bases are TGTGCCAGCAGAAGGGGACAGGGCTACGAGCAGTACTTC. Translated, it gives CASRRGQGYEQYF.